The rows below give T cell receptor beta chains drawn from one sample of a study of shared clonotypes between healthy human individuals. Generated by immunoSEQ multiplex PCR, the TCRdb table keeps only in-frame clones and is missing some. In the table there are over a million clones, roughly 98.5% of which are singletons. Material for sequencing was naive CD4+ T cells sorted from blood. The source of these receptors is a man aged 25 to 40 in good health. Each CDR3 is given with its conserved first and last residue. D genes are given only for firm matches. Rows may omit the clone size; those that give it use once, few, many or a size class.

v_gene: TRBV7-8
d_gene: TRBD2
abundance: NA
j_gene: TRBJ2-1
CDR3aa: CASSQQREGHYNEQFF
CDR3nt: TGTGCCAGCAGCCAGCAGCGGGAGGGCCATTACAATGAGCAGTTCTTC

v_gene: TRBV2
d_gene: NA
abundance: NA
j_gene: TRBJ1-2
CDR3aa: CASRPGGNYGYTF
CDR3nt: TGTGCCAGCAGGCCTGGAGGCAACTATGGCTACACCTTC

v_gene: TRBV30
d_gene: NA
abundance: NA
j_gene: TRBJ1-1
CDR3aa: CAWRDNIGARAFF
CDR3nt: TGTGCCTGGAGAGACAATATCGGGGCAAGGGCTTTCTTT

v_gene: TRBV12-5
d_gene: NA
abundance: NA
j_gene: TRBJ2-1
CDR3aa: CASGLDRGYNEQFF
CDR3nt: TGTGCTAGTGGTTTGGATCGGGGCTACAATGAGCAGTTCTTC

v_gene: TRBV7-9
d_gene: NA
abundance: once
j_gene: TRBJ2-4
CDR3aa: CASSLSTPGYIQYF
CDR3nt: TGTGCCAGCAGCTTATCCACTCCCGGGTACATTCAATACTTC

v_gene: TRBV27
d_gene: NA
abundance: NA
j_gene: TRBJ1-4
CDR3aa: CASSFLPSLSNEKLFF
CDR3nt: TGTGCCAGCAGTTTCCTCCCAAGCCTTTCTAATGAAAAACTGTTTTTT

v_gene: TRBV6-1
d_gene: TRBD1
abundance: NA
j_gene: TRBJ1-2
CDR3aa: CASRPGQLYGYTF
CDR3nt: TGTGCCAGCAGACCGGGACAGCTCTATGGCTACACCTTC

v_gene: TRBV29-1
d_gene: NA
abundance: NA
j_gene: TRBJ2-3
CDR3aa: CSWSAELTDTQYF
CDR3nt: TGCAGCTGGTCAGCGGAACTCACAGATACGCAGTATTTT

v_gene: TRBV9
d_gene: NA
abundance: NA
j_gene: TRBJ1-2
CDR3aa: CASSPEIGGPYGYTF
CDR3nt: TGTGCCAGCAGCCCAGAAATCGGGGGTCCCTATGGCTACACCTTC

v_gene: TRBV7-9
d_gene: TRBD1
abundance: NA
j_gene: TRBJ2-2
CDR3aa: CASSSGQGRTGELFF
CDR3nt: TGTGCCAGCAGCTCGGGACAGGGTCGGACCGGGGAGCTGTTTTTT

v_gene: TRBV28
d_gene: NA
abundance: NA
j_gene: TRBJ2-7
CDR3aa: CAHRGTPTYEQYF
CDR3nt: TGTGCCCATAGAGGGACACCCACCTACGAGCAGTACTTC

v_gene: TRBV6-6
d_gene: NA
abundance: NA
j_gene: TRBJ2-7
CDR3aa: CASSYEVFYEQYF
CDR3nt: TGTGCCAGCAGTTATGAGGTTTTCTACGAGCAGTACTTC

v_gene: TRBV27
d_gene: NA
abundance: NA
j_gene: TRBJ2-7
CDR3aa: CASKVYEQYF
CDR3nt: TGTGCCAGCAAGGTTTACGAGCAGTACTTC

v_gene: TRBV2
d_gene: NA
abundance: NA
j_gene: TRBJ2-1
CDR3aa: CAAGTHPHNEQFF
CDR3nt: TGTGCCGCAGGGACTCACCCTCACAATGAGCAGTTCTTC

v_gene: TRBV6-4
d_gene: TRBD2
abundance: once
j_gene: TRBJ2-3
CDR3aa: CASKQTSGTGDTQYF
CDR3nt: TGTGCCAGCAAGCAGACTAGCGGGACGGGAGATACGCAGTATTTT

v_gene: TRBV19
d_gene: NA
abundance: NA
j_gene: TRBJ1-1
CDR3aa: CACSPGKRGTEAFF
CDR3nt: TGTGCCTGCTCACCGGGCAAAAGAGGCACTGAAGCTTTCTTT

v_gene: TRBV5-4
d_gene: TRBD2
abundance: NA
j_gene: TRBJ2-1
CDR3aa: CASSLGREEGEQFF
CDR3nt: TGTGCCAGCAGCTTGGGCCGGGAGGAGGGTGAGCAGTTCTTC

v_gene: TRBV7-2
d_gene: NA
abundance: NA
j_gene: TRBJ1-5
CDR3aa: CASSFREKQPQHF
CDR3nt: TGTGCCAGCAGCTTTAGGGAGAAGCAGCCCCAGCATTTT

v_gene: TRBV5-5
d_gene: TRBD1
abundance: NA
j_gene: TRBJ1-4
CDR3aa: CASSFQQGASANEKLFF
CDR3nt: TGTGCCAGCAGCTTCCAACAGGGGGCTTCAGCTAATGAAAAACTGTTTTTT

v_gene: TRBV28
d_gene: NA
abundance: NA
j_gene: TRBJ1-2
CDR3aa: CASSLVPPLTNYGYTF
CDR3nt: TGTGCCAGCAGTTTGGTCCCCCCACTTACTAACTATGGCTACACCTTC

v_gene: TRBV19
d_gene: TRBD1
abundance: NA
j_gene: TRBJ1-2
CDR3aa: CASSFAGGGYGYTF
CDR3nt: TGTGCCAGTAGTTTCGCAGGGGGCGGCTATGGCTACACCTTC

v_gene: TRBV5-1
d_gene: NA
abundance: once
j_gene: TRBJ2-7
CDR3aa: CASSLASSYEQYF
CDR3nt: TGCGCCAGCAGCTTGGCTAGCTCCTACGAGCAGTACTTC

v_gene: TRBV6-1
d_gene: NA
abundance: NA
j_gene: TRBJ1-2
CDR3aa: CASSKVWQNYGYTF
CDR3nt: TGTGCCAGCAGTAAGGTATGGCAGAACTATGGCTACACCTTC

v_gene: TRBV5-1
d_gene: NA
abundance: NA
j_gene: TRBJ2-2
CDR3aa: CASSLGGPSTGELFF
CDR3nt: TGCGCCAGCAGCTTGGGTGGGCCCTCGACCGGGGAGCTGTTTTTT

v_gene: TRBV5-1
d_gene: TRBD1
abundance: NA
j_gene: TRBJ2-7
CDR3aa: CASSPGQGAYEQYF
CDR3nt: TGCGCCAGCAGTCCGGGACAGGGGGCTTACGAGCAGTACTTC

v_gene: TRBV28
d_gene: TRBD1
abundance: NA
j_gene: TRBJ1-5
CDR3aa: CASSLSPGQVGDSNQPQHF
CDR3nt: TGTGCCAGCAGTTTATCCCCGGGACAGGTAGGAGATAGCAATCAGCCCCAGCATTTT

v_gene: TRBV7-2
d_gene: NA
abundance: NA
j_gene: TRBJ1-4
CDR3aa: CASSLSQGSNEKLFF
CDR3nt: TGTGCCAGCAGCTTGAGTCAGGGGTCTAATGAAAAACTGTTTTTT

v_gene: TRBV5-1
d_gene: NA
abundance: NA
j_gene: TRBJ2-1
CDR3aa: CASSYQVSPRSPYNEQFF
CDR3nt: TGCGCCAGCAGCTACCAGGTCTCTCCTCGCTCGCCCTACAATGAGCAGTTCTTC

v_gene: TRBV28
d_gene: NA
abundance: NA
j_gene: TRBJ1-5
CDR3aa: CASSLFPSPKDSHGNQPQHF
CDR3nt: TGTGCCAGCAGTTTATTTCCCTCCCCGAAGGACAGCCACGGCAATCAGCCCCAGCATTTT

v_gene: TRBV5-1
d_gene: NA
abundance: NA
j_gene: TRBJ1-5
CDR3aa: CASSLSADSNQPQHF
CDR3nt: TGCGCCAGCAGCTTGTCTGCAGATAGCAATCAGCCCCAGCATTTT

v_gene: TRBV5-1
d_gene: TRBD2
abundance: NA
j_gene: TRBJ2-7
CDR3aa: CASSLGAGVAYEQYF
CDR3nt: TGCGCCAGCAGCTTGGGGGCGGGAGTCGCCTACGAGCAGTACTTC